This T cell receptor beta chain was retrieved from a study of T cells in Graves' hyperthyroidism and ophthalmopathy. Template material for amplifying TCR beta CDR3 regions consisted of RNA transcripts. An initial round of RT-PCR targeting the TCR CDR3 relied on the HTBI primer set. In TCRdb, the multiplex PCR reads were re-called with MiXCR into one record per CDR3 protein. The data contain hundreds of thousands of distinct CDR3 sequences, 20% of them singletons. The study included ophthalmopathy patients with Clinical Activity Score at least 3, NOSPECS grade at least 4 and duration under 3 months. Uncontrolled infections, other autoimmune diseases, pregnancy or lactation led to exclusion of patients. Every diagnosis used clinical symptoms, serum thyroxine and TRAb, thyroid ultrasound and orbital computed tomography. This CDR3 region has 14 residues. Trimming removed 5 bases from V and 2 bases from J, with 13 bases in between. Germline V CDR1 and CDR2: SGHAT, FQNNGV.

This clonotype was detected many times. Material for sequencing was blood. V and J are TRBV11-2 and TRBJ2-7; D gene ambiguous. This TCR was sampled from a man between 25 and 39 years old with Graves' ophthalmopathy. The CDR3 DNA reads as TGTGCCAGCAGCCAGACGGACCCCCCCTACGAGCAGTACTTC. Translated, it gives CASSQTDPPYEQYF.